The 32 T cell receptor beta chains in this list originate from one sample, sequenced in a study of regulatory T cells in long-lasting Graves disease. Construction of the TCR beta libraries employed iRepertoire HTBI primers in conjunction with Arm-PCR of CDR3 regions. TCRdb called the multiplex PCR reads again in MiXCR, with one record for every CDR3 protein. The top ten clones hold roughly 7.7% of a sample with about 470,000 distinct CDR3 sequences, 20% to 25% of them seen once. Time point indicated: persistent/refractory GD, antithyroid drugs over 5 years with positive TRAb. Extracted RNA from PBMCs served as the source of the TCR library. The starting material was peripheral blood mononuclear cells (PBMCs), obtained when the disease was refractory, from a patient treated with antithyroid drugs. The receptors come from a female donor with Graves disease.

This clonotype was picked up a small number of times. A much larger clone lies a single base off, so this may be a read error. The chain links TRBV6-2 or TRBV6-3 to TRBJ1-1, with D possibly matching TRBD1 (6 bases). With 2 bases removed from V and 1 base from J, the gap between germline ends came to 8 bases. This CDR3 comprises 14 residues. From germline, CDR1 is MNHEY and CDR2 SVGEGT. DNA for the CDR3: TGTGCCAGCAGTTACCAGACAGGGAACACTGAAGCTTTCTTT. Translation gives CASSYQTGNTEAFF.

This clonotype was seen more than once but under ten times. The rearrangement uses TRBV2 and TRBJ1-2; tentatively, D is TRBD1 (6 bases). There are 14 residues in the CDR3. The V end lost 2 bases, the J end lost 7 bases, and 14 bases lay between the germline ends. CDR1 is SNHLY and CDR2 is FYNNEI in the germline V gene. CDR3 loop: CASSESRGRGGYTF. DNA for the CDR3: TGTGCCAGCAGTGAAAGCAGGGGAAGGGGTGGCTACACCTTC.

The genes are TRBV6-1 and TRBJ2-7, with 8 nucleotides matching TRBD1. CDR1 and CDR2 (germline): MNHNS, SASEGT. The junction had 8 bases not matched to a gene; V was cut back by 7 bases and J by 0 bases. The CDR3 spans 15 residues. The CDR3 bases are TGTGCCAGCAATTTCAGGGGGCTCTCCTCCTACGAGCAGTACTTC. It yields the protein CASNFRGLSSYEQYF.

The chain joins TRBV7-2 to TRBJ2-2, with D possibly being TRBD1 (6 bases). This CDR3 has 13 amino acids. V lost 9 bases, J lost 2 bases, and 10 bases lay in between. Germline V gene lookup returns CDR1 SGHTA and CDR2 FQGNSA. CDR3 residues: CARRGRNTGELFF. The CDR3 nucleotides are TGTGCCAGAAGGGGGAGAAACACCGGGGAGCTGTTTTTT.

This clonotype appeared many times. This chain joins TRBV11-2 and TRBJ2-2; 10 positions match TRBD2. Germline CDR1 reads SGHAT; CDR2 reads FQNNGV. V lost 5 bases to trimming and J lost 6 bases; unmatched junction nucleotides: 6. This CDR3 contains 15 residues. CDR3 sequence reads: CASSTQREGSGELFF. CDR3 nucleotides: TGTGCCAGCAGCACCCAGCGGGAGGGGTCCGGGGAGCTGTTTTTT.

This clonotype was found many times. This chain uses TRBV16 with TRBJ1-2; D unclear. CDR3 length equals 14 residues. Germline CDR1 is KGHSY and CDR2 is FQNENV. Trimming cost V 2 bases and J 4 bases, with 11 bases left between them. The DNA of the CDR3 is TGTGCCAGCAGCCAAATTCTCCGCACCTATGGCTACACCTTC. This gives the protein CASSQILRTYGYTF.

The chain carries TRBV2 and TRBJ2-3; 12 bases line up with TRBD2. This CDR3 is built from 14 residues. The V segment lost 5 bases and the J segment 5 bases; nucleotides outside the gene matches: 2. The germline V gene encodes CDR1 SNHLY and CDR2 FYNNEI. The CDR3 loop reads CASSRLAGEDTQYF. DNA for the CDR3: TGTGCCAGCAGTCGACTAGCGGGAGAAGATACGCAGTATTTT. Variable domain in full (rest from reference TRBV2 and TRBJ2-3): EPEVTQTPSHQVTQMGQEVILRCVPISNHLYFYWYRQILGQKVEFLVSFYNNEISEKSEIFDDQFSVERPDGSNFTLKIRSTKLEDSAMYFCASSRLAGEDTQYFGPGTRLTVL.

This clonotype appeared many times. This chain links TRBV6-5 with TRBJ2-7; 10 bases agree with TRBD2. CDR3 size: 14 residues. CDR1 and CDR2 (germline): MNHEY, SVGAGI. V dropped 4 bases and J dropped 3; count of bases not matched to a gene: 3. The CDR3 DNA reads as TGTGCCAGCAGTTTAGCGGGAGGTGACTACGAGCAGTACTTC. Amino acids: CASSLAGGDYEQYF.

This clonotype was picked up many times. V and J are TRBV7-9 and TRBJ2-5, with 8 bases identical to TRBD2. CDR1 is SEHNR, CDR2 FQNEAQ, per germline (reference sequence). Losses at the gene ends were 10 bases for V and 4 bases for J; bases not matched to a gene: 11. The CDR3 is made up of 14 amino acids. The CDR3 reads CAIWTSRNGETQYF. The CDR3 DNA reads TGTGCCATCTGGACTAGCCGAAATGGAGAGACCCAGTACTTC.

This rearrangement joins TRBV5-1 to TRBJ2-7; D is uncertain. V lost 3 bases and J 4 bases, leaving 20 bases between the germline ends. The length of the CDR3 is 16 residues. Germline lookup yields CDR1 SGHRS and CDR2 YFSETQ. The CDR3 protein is CASSSTTLNGLYEQYF. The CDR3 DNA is TGCGCCAGCAGCTCCACAACCCTGAATGGCTTGTACGAGCAGTACTTC.

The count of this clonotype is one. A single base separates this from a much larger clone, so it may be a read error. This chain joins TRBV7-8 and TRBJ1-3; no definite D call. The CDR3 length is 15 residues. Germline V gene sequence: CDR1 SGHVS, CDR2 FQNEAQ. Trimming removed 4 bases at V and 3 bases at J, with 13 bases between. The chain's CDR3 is CASSSRGNVGNTIYF. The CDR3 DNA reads TGTGCCAGCAGCTCTAGAGGGAACGTTGGAAACACCATATATTTT.

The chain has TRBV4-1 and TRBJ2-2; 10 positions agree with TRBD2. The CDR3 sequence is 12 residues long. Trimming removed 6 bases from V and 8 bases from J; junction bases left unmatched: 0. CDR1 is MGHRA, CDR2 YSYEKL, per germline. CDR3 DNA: TGCGCCAGCAGACTAGCGGGGGGGGAGCTGTTTTTT. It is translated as CASRLAGGELFF.

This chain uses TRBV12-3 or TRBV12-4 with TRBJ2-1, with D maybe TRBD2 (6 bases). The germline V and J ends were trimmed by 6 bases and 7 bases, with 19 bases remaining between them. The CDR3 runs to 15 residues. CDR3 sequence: CASSNDLPGANEQFF. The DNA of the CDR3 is TGTGCCAGCAGCAATGATCTACCGGGAGCGAATGAGCAGTTCTTC.

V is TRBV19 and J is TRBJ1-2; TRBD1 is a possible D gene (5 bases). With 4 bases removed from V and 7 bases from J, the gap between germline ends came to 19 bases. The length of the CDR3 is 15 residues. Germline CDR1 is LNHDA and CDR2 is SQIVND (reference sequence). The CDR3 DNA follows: TGTGCCAGTAGTACCCCCGGGGGGGGTCCGAGTGGCTACACCTTC. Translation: CASSTPGGGPSGYTF.

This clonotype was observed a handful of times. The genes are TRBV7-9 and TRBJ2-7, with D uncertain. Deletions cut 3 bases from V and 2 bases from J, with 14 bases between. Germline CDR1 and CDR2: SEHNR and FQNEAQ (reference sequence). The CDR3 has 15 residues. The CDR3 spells CASSFSLDATYEQYF. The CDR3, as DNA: TGTGCCAGCAGCTTCAGTCTCGACGCAACCTACGAGCAGTACTTC. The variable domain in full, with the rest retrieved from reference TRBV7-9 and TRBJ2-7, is DTGVSQNPRHKITKRGQNVTFRCDPISEHNRLYWYRQTLGQGPEFLTYFQNEAQLEKSRLLSDRFSAERPKGSFSTLEIQRTEQGDSAMYLCASSFSLDATYEQYFGPGTRLTVT.

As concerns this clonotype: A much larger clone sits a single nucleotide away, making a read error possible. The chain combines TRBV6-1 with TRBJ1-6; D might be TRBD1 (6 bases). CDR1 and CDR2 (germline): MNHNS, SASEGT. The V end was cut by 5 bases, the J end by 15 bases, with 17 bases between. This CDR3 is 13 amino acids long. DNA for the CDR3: TGTGCCAGCAGTAACAGGGAAAGAACACTCCTCCACTTT. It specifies CASSNRERTLLHF.

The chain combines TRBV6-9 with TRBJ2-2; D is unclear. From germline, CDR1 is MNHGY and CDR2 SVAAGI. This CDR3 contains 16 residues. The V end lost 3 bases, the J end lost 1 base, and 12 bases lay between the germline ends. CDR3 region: CASSYLDRENTGELFF. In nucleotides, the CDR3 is TGTGCCAGCAGTTACCTGGACCGAGAGAACACCGGGGAGCTGTTTTTT.

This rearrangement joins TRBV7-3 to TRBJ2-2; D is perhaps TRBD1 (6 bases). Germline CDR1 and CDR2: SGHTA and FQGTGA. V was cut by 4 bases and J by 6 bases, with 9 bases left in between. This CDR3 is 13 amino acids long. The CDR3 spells CASSSGAAGELFF. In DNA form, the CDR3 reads TGTGCCAGCAGCTCAGGGGCGGCCGGGGAGCTGTTTTTT.

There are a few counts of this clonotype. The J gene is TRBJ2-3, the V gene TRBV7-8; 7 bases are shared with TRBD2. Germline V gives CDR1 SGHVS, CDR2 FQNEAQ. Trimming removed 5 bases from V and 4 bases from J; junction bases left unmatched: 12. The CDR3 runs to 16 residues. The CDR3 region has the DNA TGTGCCAGCAGCCCACCCAGGGCGCTAGCGGCAGATACGCAGTATTTT. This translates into CASSPPRALAADTQYF.

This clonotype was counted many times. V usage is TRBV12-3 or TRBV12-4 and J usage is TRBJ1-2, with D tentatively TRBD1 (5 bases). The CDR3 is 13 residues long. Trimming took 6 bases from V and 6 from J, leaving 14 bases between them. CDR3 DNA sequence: TGTGCCAGCAGCAAAGGGGTTTCCCATGGCTACACCTTC. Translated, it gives CASSKGVSHGYTF.

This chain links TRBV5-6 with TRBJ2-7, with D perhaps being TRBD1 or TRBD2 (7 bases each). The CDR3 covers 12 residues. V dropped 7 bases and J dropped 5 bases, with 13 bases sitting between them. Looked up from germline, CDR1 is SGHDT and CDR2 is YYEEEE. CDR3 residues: CASGGGGHEQYF. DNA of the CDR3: TGTGCCAGCGGGGGAGGGGGCCACGAGCAGTACTTC.

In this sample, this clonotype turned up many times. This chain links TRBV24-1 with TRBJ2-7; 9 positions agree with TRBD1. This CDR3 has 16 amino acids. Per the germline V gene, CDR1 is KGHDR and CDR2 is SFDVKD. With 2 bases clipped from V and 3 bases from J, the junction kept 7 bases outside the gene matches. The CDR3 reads CATSDSSGTGNYEQYF. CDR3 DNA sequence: TGTGCCACCAGTGATTCCTCCGGGACAGGGAACTACGAGCAGTACTTC.

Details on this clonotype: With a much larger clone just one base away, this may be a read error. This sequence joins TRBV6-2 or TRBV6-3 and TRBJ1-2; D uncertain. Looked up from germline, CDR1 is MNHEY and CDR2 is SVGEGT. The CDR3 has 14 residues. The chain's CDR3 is CAGSYGPDGYGYTF. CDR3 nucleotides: TGTGCCGGCAGTTACGGTCCGGACGGCTATGGCTACACCTTC.

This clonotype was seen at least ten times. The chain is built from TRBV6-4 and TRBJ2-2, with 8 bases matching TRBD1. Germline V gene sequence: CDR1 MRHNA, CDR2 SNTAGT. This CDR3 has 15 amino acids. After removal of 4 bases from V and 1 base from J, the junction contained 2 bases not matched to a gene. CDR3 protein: CASSGGTGNTGELFF. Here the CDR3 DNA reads TGTGCCAGCAGTGGAGGGACAGGGAACACCGGGGAGCTGTTTTTT.

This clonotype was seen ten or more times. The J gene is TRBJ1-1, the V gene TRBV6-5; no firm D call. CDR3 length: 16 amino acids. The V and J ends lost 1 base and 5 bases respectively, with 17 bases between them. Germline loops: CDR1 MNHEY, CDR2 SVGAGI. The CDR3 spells CASSYYSGRTTTEAFF. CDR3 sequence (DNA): TGTGCCAGCAGTTACTACTCCGGCCGGACGACAACTGAAGCTTTCTTT.

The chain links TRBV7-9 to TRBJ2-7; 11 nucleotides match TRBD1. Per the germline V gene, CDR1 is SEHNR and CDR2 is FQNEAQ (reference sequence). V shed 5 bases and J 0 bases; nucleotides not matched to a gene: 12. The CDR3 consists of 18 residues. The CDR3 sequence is CASSPGPGTGGISYEQYF. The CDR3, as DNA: TGTGCCAGCAGCCCTGGGCCAGGGACAGGGGGGATCTCCTACGAGCAGTACTTC.

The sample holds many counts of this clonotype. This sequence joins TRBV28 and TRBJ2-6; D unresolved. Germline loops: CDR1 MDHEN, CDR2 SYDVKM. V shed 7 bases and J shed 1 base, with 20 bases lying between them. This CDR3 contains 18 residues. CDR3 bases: TGTGCCAGCACTATTACTGACATGCCTTTTTCTGGGGCCAACGTCCTGACTTTC. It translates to CASTITDMPFSGANVLTF.

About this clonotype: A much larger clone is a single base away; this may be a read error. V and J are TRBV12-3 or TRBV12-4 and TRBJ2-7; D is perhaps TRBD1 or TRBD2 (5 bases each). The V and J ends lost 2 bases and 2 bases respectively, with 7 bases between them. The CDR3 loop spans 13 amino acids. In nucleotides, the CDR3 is TGTGCCAGCAGTTTAAGGGACGCCTACGAGCAGTACTTC. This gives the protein CASSLRDAYEQYF.

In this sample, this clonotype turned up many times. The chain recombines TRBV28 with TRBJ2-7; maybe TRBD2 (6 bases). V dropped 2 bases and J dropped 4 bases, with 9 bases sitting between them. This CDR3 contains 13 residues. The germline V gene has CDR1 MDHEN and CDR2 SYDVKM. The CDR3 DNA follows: TGTGCCAGCAGTTTACATCGGGGGTACGAGCAGTACTTC. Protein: CASSLHRGYEQYF.

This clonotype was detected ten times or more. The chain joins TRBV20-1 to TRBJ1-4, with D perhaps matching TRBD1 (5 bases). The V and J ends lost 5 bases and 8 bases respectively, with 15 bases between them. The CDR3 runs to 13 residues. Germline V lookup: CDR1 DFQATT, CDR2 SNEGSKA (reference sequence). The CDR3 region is CSAAPGGIEKLFF. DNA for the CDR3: TGCAGTGCTGCACCCGGGGGGATAGAAAAACTGTTTTTT.

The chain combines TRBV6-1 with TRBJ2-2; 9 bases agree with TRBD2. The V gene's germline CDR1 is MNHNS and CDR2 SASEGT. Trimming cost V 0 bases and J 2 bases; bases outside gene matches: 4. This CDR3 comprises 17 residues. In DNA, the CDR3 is TGTGCCAGCAGTGAAGCGCGGGGGGGCCTAAACACCGGGGAGCTGTTTTTT. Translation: CASSEARGGLNTGELFF.

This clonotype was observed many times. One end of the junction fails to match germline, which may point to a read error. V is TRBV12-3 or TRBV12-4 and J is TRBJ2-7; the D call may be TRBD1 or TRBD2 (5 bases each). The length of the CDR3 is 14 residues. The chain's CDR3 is CASSPTTLGPQVAF. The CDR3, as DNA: TGTGCCAGCAGTCCGACTACCCTGGGACCCCAGGTGGCCTTC.